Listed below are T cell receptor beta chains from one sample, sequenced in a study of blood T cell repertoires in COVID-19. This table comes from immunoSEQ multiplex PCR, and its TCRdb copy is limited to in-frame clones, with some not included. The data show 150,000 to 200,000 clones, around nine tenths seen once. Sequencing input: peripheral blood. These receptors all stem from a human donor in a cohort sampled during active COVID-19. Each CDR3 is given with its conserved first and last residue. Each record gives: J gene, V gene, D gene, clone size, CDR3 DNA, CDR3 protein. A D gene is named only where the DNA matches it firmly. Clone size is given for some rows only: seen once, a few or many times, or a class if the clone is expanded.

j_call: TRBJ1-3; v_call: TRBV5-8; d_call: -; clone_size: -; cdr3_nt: TGTGCCAGCAGCTTAGGGTTCGGACAAGTGACCTCTGGAAACACCATATATTTT; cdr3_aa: CASSLGFGQVTSGNTIYF
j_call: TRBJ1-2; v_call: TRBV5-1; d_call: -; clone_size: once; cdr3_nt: TGCGCCAGCGGACGCGGACACGGTGGCTACACCTTC; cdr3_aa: CASGRGHGGYTF
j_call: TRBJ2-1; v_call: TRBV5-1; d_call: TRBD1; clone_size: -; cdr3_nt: TGCGCCACAGCGTTGGGACAGACCTACAATGAGCAGTTCTTC; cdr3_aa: CATALGQTYNEQFF
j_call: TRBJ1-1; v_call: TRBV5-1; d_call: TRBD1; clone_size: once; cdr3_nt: TGCGCCAGCAGCTTGGTTGGCAGGGGGGACACTGAAGCTTTCTTT; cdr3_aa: CASSLVGRGDTEAFF
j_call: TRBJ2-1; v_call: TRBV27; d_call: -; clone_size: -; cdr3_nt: TGTGCCAGCACCCCCTTGCGCCTGGGACTCGCCTACAATGAGCAGTTCTTC; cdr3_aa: CASTPLRLGLAYNEQFF
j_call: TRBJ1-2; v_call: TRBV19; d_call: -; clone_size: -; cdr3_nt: TGTGCCAGTAGTATATCCGGACAGCCGTATGGCTACACCTTC; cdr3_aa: CASSISGQPYGYTF
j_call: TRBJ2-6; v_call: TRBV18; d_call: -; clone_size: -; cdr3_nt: TGTGCCAGCTCACCAACAGGGCCCTCTGGGGCCAACGTCCTGACTTTC; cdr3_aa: CASSPTGPSGANVLTF
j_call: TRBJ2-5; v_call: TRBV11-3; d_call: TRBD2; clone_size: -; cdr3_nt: TGTGCCAGCAGCTCCCGTAGCGGGAGGGGGCAAGAGACCCAGTACTTC; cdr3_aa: CASSSRSGRGQETQYF
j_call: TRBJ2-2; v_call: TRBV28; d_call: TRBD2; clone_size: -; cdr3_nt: TGTGCCAGCAGCCACGGGACCGGGAGGACCGGGGAGCTGTTTTTT; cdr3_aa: CASSHGTGRTGELFF
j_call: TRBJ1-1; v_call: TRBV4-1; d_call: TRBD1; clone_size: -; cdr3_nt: TGCGCCAGCAGCCAGCCGTGGGGACAGGGTTTGCATTACTCTGAAGCTTTCTTT; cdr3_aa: CASSQPWGQGLHYSEAFF
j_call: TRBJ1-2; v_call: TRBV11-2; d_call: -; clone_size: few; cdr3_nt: TGTGCCAGCAGCTTAACTTCCCGTAATAACTATGGCTACACCTTC; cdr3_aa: CASSLTSRNNYGYTF
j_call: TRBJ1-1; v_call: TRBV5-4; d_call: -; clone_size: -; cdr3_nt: TGTGCCAGCAGCTTAATACGAAACTACATGAACACTGAAGCTTTCTTT; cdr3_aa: CASSLIRNYMNTEAFF
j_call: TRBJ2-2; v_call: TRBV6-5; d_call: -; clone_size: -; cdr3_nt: TGTGCCAGCAGGAACCCAGGGGAACGCACCGGGGAGCTGTTTTTT; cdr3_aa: CASRNPGERTGELFF
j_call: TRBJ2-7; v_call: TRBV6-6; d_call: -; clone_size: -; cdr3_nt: TGTGCCAGCAGTTACTCGACGGCAGCGACCTACGAGCAGTACTTC; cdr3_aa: CASSYSTAATYEQYF
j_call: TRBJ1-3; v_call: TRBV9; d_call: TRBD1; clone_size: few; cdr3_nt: TGTGCCAGCAGCACAAGACAGGGAGGAGGAAACACCATATATTTT; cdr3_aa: CASSTRQGGGNTIYF
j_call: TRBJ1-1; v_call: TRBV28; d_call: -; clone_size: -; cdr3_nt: TGTGCCAGCAGCGGACAGTCGAACACTGAAGCTTTCTTT; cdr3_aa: CASSGQSNTEAFF
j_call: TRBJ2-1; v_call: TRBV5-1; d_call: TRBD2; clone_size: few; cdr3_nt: TGCGCCAGCAGCGGGCGGACTAGCGGGGGATACAATGAGCAGTTCTTC; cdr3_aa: CASSGRTSGGYNEQFF
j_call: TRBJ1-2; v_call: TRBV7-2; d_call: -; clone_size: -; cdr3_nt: TGTGCCAGCAGCGGACAGATGGCTAACTATGGCTACACCTTC; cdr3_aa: CASSGQMANYGYTF
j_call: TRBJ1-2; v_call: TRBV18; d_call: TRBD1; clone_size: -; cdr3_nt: TGTGCCAGCTCACCTGTATCAGGGGGCAATAACTATGGCTACACCTTC; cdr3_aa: CASSPVSGGNNYGYTF
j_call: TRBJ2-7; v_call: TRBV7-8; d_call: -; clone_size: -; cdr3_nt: TGTGCCAGCAGCTTAGAGCCCTCCCCCTACGAGCAGTACTTC; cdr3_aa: CASSLEPSPYEQYF